Below, 18 T cell receptor beta chains from the same sample are listed, as sequenced in a study of blood T cell repertoires in COVID-19. Assay used: immunoSEQ multiplex PCR; TCRdb lists only in-frame clones, some missing. The sample holds approximately 190,000 clones, roughly 80% seen once. The source material was peripheral blood. Source of these receptors: a man in his sixties with active or convalescent COVID-19.

The V and J genes are TRBV27 and TRBJ1-2, with 8 bases identical to TRBD1. With 2 bases clipped from V and 1 base from J, the junction kept 12 bases outside the gene matches. This CDR3 is built from 18 residues. CDR1 is MNHEY, CDR2 SMNVEV, per germline (reference sequence). The DNA for the CDR3 is TGTGCCAGCAGTTTAGCCGGGGCAGGGGGCCGCAGTAACTATGGCTACACCTTC. Translated: CASSLAGAGGRSNYGYTF.

This rearrangement joins TRBV6-5 to TRBJ1-2, with TRBD1 as a possible D gene (5 bases). The V end lost 7 bases, the J end lost 4 bases, and 16 bases lay between the germline ends. The CDR3 sequence is 14 residues long. In germline, CDR1 is MNHEY, CDR2 SVGAGI. CDR3 in DNA: TGTGCCAGCACCGAACGGGAGAGGGGCTATGGCTACACCTTC. It specifies CASTERERGYGYTF.

The rearrangement links TRBV9 to TRBJ2-7, with D perhaps matching TRBD1 (5 bases). Germline V gene data show CDR1 as SGDLS and CDR2 as YYNGEE. Trimming cost V 0 bases and J 0 bases, with 10 bases left between them. The CDR3 spans 15 residues. CDR3 region: CASSVGADSSYEQYF. The CDR3 DNA reads TGTGCCAGCAGCGTAGGGGCAGACAGCTCCTACGAGCAGTACTTC.

This CDR3 reads CSGGVSYEQYF. The DNA for the CDR3 is TGCAGCGGCGGTGTCAGCTACGAGCAGTACTTC. The V gene is TRBV29-1, the J gene TRBJ2-7; no clear D gene. The germline V gene encodes CDR1 SQVTM and CDR2 ANQGSEA. V was clipped by 7 bases and J by 3 bases, with 10 bases between them. CDR3 size: 11 residues.

The rearrangement uses TRBV28 and TRBJ2-5, with 7 bases identical to TRBD2. The CDR3 covers 15 residues. With 3 bases clipped from V and 5 bases from J, the junction kept 9 bases outside the gene matches. Germline CDR1 MDHEN, CDR2 SYDVKM. CDR3 amino acids: CASSFPGGGLETQYF. CDR3 bases: TGTGCCAGCAGTTTTCCGGGGGGAGGATTGGAGACCCAGTACTTC.

V usage is TRBV5-6 and J usage is TRBJ2-7, with D possibly matching TRBD2 (5 bases). The CDR3 is 15 amino acids. Germline CDR1 and CDR2: SGHDT and YYEEEE. Trimming removed 2 bases from V and 3 bases from J, with 15 bases in between. The CDR3 DNA is TGTGCCAGCAGCTTTAGGACTCCGGGGATCTACGAGCAGTACTTC. Amino acids: CASSFRTPGIYEQYF.

The CDR3 bases are TGTGCCAGCAGCTTCGGGGAGACCCAGTACTTC. Translated: CASSFGETQYF. This sequence joins TRBV11-2 and TRBJ2-5, with no clear D. This CDR3 is 11 amino acids long. The germline V gene encodes CDR1 SGHAT and CDR2 FQNNGV. Trimming left V 3 bases short and J 5 bases short, with 4 bases between.

The chain joins TRBV6-5 to TRBJ2-1; 7 nucleotides match TRBD2. The V gene end was trimmed by 7 bases and the J gene end by 2 bases; junction bases not matched to a gene: 2. The germline V gene encodes CDR1 MNHEY and CDR2 SVGAGI. This CDR3 has 13 amino acids. CDR3 sequence reads: CASTSGAYNEQFF. The CDR3 DNA reads as TGTGCCAGCACCAGCGGGGCCTACAATGAGCAGTTCTTC.

The gene calls are TRBV2 and TRBJ2-1; possibly TRBD2 for D (6 bases). Trimming cost V 8 bases and J 0 bases, with 11 bases left between them. This CDR3 comprises 14 residues. Germline V gene data show CDR1 as SNHLY and CDR2 as FYNNEI. The CDR3 reads CASVSGSSYNEQFF. The CDR3, as DNA: TGTGCCAGCGTTAGCGGTAGCTCCTACAATGAGCAGTTCTTC.

V and J are TRBV3-1 (or the pseudogene TRBV3-2) and TRBJ1-1; D not resolved. The CDR3 is 12 residues long. The germline CDR1 and CDR2 sequences are LGHDT and YNNKEL (reference sequence). With 4 bases removed from V and 4 bases from J, the gap between germline ends came to 7 bases. CDR3 DNA: TGTGCCAGCAGCCGAGCAGGCACTGAAGCTTTCTTT. It codes for CASSRAGTEAFF.

The chain combines TRBV27 with TRBJ2-5; the D gene is possibly TRBD1 (6 bases). Per germline, CDR1 MNHEY and CDR2 SMNVEV (reference sequence). The CDR3 consists of 14 residues. V shed 1 base and J shed 6 bases, with 12 bases lying between them. CDR3 sequence (DNA): TGTGCCAGCAGTTTATTAGGGGACACGAAGACCCAGTACTTC. Protein product: CASSLLGDTKTQYF.

The J gene is TRBJ2-3, the V gene TRBV27; D possibly corresponds to TRBD2 (7 bases). V was shortened by 2 bases and J by 5 bases, with 14 bases between the two germline ends. Germline V gene data show CDR1 as MNHEY and CDR2 as SMNVEV (reference sequence). CDR3 length: 15 residues. CDR3 amino acids: CASSLLGAGEDTQYF. CDR3 coding DNA: TGTGCCAGCAGTTTACTGGGGGCGGGGGAAGATACGCAGTATTTT.

Worth noting for this clone: One junction end does not reproduce the germline sequence, and a read error may be involved. V is TRBV11-3 and J is TRBJ2-1; 8 bases are a match to TRBD2. The CDR3 consists of 13 residues. Per the germline V gene, CDR1 is SGHNT and CDR2 is YENEEA. CDR3 amino acids: CASSPSFGGEGVF. CDR3 coding DNA: TGTGCCAGCAGCCCCAGCTTCGGGGGGGAGGGGGTCTTC.

The V gene is TRBV18, the J gene TRBJ1-5; perhaps TRBD1 as D (6 bases). Trimming left V 2 bases short and J 6 bases short, with 14 bases between. The CDR3 loop spans 15 amino acids. The germline V gene has CDR1 KGHSH and CDR2 LQKENI. For the CDR3, the DNA is TGTGCCAGCTCACCAGGGGGCCCCAGCCGTCAGCCCCAGCATTTT. Translating it yields CASSPGGPSRQPQHF.

This chain connects TRBV19 to TRBJ1-5; 7 bases are a match to TRBD1. CDR3 length: 13 residues. Germline CDR1 reads LNHDA; CDR2 reads SQIVND (reference sequence). The junction had 4 bases not matched to a gene; V was cut back by 6 bases and J by 5 bases. CDR3 amino acids: CASSGQDYQPQHF. DNA for the CDR3: TGTGCCAGTAGCGGACAGGACTATCAGCCCCAGCATTTT.

The chain couples TRBV7-3 to TRBJ2-1, with 12 bases aligning to TRBD1. V trimming: 5 bases; J trimming: 7 bases; junction bases outside the gene matches: 6. Germline V CDR1 and CDR2: SGHTA, FQGTGA. This CDR3 is built from 15 residues. The CDR3 coding sequence is TGTGCCAGCAGCCCTGGGACAGGGGGCGAAAATGAGCAGTTCTTC. It encodes CASSPGTGGENEQFF.

This clone was seen once. The V gene is TRBV11-3, the J gene TRBJ2-1; 14 nucleotides match TRBD2. The germline gives CDR1 SGHNT, CDR2 YENEEA. The CDR3 has 15 residues. J gave up 10 bases and V 4 bases, and 6 bases lay outside the gene matches. CDR3 coding DNA: TGTGCCAGCAGCTCCGGGACTAGCGGGAGTATAGAGCAGTTCTTC. This translates into CASSSGTSGSIEQFF.

The chain uses TRBV27 and TRBJ2-7, with 12 bases lining up with TRBD2. The CDR3 length is 17 residues. Germline CDR1 and CDR2: MNHEY and SMNVEV (reference sequence). The trim removed 2 bases at V and 5 bases at J, leaving 10 bases unmatched. For the CDR3, the DNA is TGTGCCAGCAGTTTAGCGGCTAGCGGGAGGGCCCGGGACGAGCAGTACTTC. Its protein product is CASSLAASGRARDEQYF.